These T cell receptor beta chains were read from a single sample in a study of blood T cell repertoires in COVID-19. The assay was immunoSEQ multiplex PCR, and TCRdb's table has in-frame clones only and misses some. The repertoire consists of 75,000 to 90,000 clones, with about 89% occurring once and the leading ten covering 4.9%. Source material: peripheral blood. The receptors here all came from a middle-aged man with active or convalescent COVID-19. Both conserved end residues are part of each CDR3. Each record gives: J gene, V gene, clone size, D gene, CDR3 protein, CDR3 DNA. A D gene is named only where the DNA matches it firmly. Only part of the rows carry a size: once, few, many, or a class if the clone is expanded.

TRBJ1-1	TRBV29-1	NA	NA	CSVVWDMNTEAFF	TGCAGCGTTGTCTGGGACATGAACACTGAAGCTTTCTTT
TRBJ1-1	TRBV28	NA	NA	CASIRGLNTEAFF	TGTGCCAGTATCCGGGGATTGAACACTGAAGCTTTCTTT
TRBJ2-5	TRBV28	NA	NA	CASAEGGDQETQYF	TGTGCCAGCGCCGAGGGGGGGGATCAAGAGACCCAGTACTTC
TRBJ2-3	TRBV5-4	NA	NA	CASSPGASTDTQYF	TGTGCCAGCAGTCCAGGGGCTAGCACAGATACGCAGTATTTT
TRBJ1-5	TRBV7-8	few	TRBD1	CASRLGTANQPQHF	TGTGCCAGCAGACTCGGGACAGCCAATCAGCCCCAGCATTTT
TRBJ2-7	TRBV6-2/TRBV6-3	NA	NA	CASSYSGQTFVSYEQYF	TGTGCCAGCAGTTACTCGGGCCAGACCTTTGTGTCCTACGAGCAGTACTTC
TRBJ1-3	TRBV19	once	NA	CASSPTARTVGNTIYF	TGTGCCAGTAGTCCCACGGCCCGGACAGTTGGAAACACCATATATTTT
TRBJ2-3	TRBV10-3	NA	NA	CAISTDRTEADTQYF	TGTGCCATCAGCACCGACCGCACTGAGGCAGATACGCAGTATTTT
TRBJ1-1	TRBV10-3	NA	TRBD1	CAISASPDRENTEAFF	TGTGCCATCAGTGCTTCACCGGACAGGGAGAACACTGAAGCTTTCTTT
TRBJ2-1	TRBV20-1	NA	TRBD2	CSASPTSGGANEQFF	TGCAGTGCTAGTCCCACTAGCGGGGGGGCTAATGAGCAGTTCTTC
TRBJ1-6	TRBV10-2	NA	NA	CASSESPWTVYSPLHF	TGCGCCAGCAGTGAGTCCCCATGGACAGTTTATTCACCCCTCCACTTT
TRBJ2-5	TRBV6-2/TRBV6-3	NA	TRBD2	CASSYSYKSGGPTQETQYF	TGTGCCAGCAGTTACTCCTATAAAAGCGGGGGGCCAACTCAAGAGACCCAGTACTTC
TRBJ1-5	TRBV2	NA	TRBD1	CASSEGGQYDQPQHF	TGTGCCAGCAGTGAAGGGGGACAGTACGATCAGCCCCAGCATTTT
TRBJ2-1	TRBV4-1	NA	TRBD1	CASSQTHRGIYNEQFF	TGCGCCAGCAGCCAGACGCACAGGGGAATTTATAATGAGCAGTTCTTC
TRBJ2-3	TRBV29-1	NA	NA	CSVEAGEGDTQYF	TGCAGCGTTGAGGCAGGGGAAGGAGATACGCAGTATTTT
TRBJ2-7	TRBV3-1/TRBV3-2	NA	NA	CASSPDRREQYF	TGTGCCAGCAGTCCCGACAGACGCGAGCAGTACTTC
TRBJ1-4	TRBV28	NA	NA	CASSGQGIGEKLFF	TGTGCCAGCAGTGGTCAGGGAATAGGTGAAAAACTGTTTTTT
TRBJ2-7	TRBV29-1	NA	NA	CSVLARPGEEQYF	TGCAGCGTCCTGGCAAGACCAGGGGAGGAGCAGTACTTC
TRBJ2-3	TRBV27	once	TRBD2	CASSPRTSGEHF	TGTGCCAGCAGTCCACGGACTAGCGGGGAACATTTT
TRBJ2-2	TRBV10-3	NA	TRBD2	CASSGGLDYTGELFF	TGTGCCAGTAGCGGGGGACTCGATTACACCGGGGAGCTGTTTTTT
TRBJ1-6	TRBV4-2	NA	NA	CASSQDRGAGLESPLHF	TGTGCCAGCAGCCAAGATCGGGGTGCTGGGTTGGAGTCACCCCTCCACTTT
TRBJ2-7	TRBV5-6	NA	NA	CASRRAVSYEQYF	TGTGCCAGCCGCAGGGCAGTATCCTACGAGCAGTACTTC
TRBJ2-7	TRBV18	NA	TRBD1	CASSAGQGREQYF	TGTGCCAGCTCAGCGGGACAGGGGAGAGAGCAGTACTTC
TRBJ1-1	TRBV6-5	NA	NA	CASRDIRVNTEAFF	TGTGCCAGCAGAGACATCAGAGTGAACACTGAAGCTTTCTTT